One sample yielded the 29 T cell receptor beta chains listed below, sequenced in a study of blood T cell repertoires in COVID-19. Clones were read by immunoSEQ multiplex PCR, and TCRdb kept only the in-frame ones, dropping some. In the table there are under 200,000 clones, over 65% of which are singletons. Sequenced material: PBMCs or T cells enriched from blood (not recorded which). The receptor source for this set is a woman aged 50 to 60 who had recovered from COVID-19.

The chain joins TRBV24-1 to TRBJ2-3; 8 bases are a match to TRBD1. The CDR3 consists of 15 residues. Unmatched junction bases numbered 9, after V lost 3 bases and J lost 8 bases. The germline V gene encodes CDR1 KGHDR and CDR2 SFDVKD. CDR3 residues: CATSDMTGAPGTQYF. The CDR3 DNA sequence: TGTGCCACCAGTGATATGACAGGGGCCCCGGGTACGCAGTATTTT.

The V and J genes are TRBV29-1 and TRBJ1-1; 8 nucleotides align to TRBD1. Germline V gene sequence: CDR1 SQVTM, CDR2 ANQGSEA. The length of the CDR3 is 13 residues. V shed 7 bases, J shed 1 base, and the junction held 5 bases outside the gene matches. The CDR3 DNA reads TGCAGCGGTAAGACAGGGGAGAACACTGAAGCTTTCTTT. Translated, it gives CSGKTGENTEAFF.

CDR3 loop: CASSELSFTNNEQFF. CDR3 nucleotide sequence: TGTGCCAGCAGTGAATTGAGCTTTACTAACAATGAGCAGTTCTTC. J is TRBJ2-1 and V is TRBV2; the D is unclear. Germline loops: CDR1 SNHLY, CDR2 FYNNEI. Trimming cost V 2 bases and J 5 bases, with 13 bases left between them. This CDR3 is built from 15 residues. The whole variable domain, filled in from reference TRBV2 and TRBJ2-1, reads EPEVTQTPSHQVTQMGQEVILRCVPISNHLYFYWYRQILGQKVEFLVSFYNNEISEKSEIFDDQFSVERPDGSNFTLKIRSTKLEDSAMYFCASSELSFTNNEQFFGPGTRLTVL.

The V call is TRBV6-5, the J call TRBJ2-5, with TRBD1 identical over 9 bases. This CDR3 comprises 15 residues. Germline-derived CDR1 and CDR2 are MNHEY and SVGAGI. V shed 6 bases and J 7 bases; nucleotides not matched to a gene: 12. The DNA for the CDR3 is TGTGCCAGCAGCTTTTGGACAGGGGTGAGGGGGACCCAGTACTTC. The encoded protein is CASSFWTGVRGTQYF.

CDR3 sequence reads: CATSRTTQGAGSTEAFF. The CDR3 region has the DNA TGTGCCACCAGCAGAACCACACAGGGGGCAGGAAGCACTGAAGCTTTCTTT. The chain links TRBV15 to TRBJ1-1; 9 bases fit TRBD1. CDR1 is LNHNV, CDR2 YYDKDF, per germline (reference sequence). The CDR3 totals 17 residues. J gave up 4 bases and V 2 bases, and 11 bases lay outside the gene matches.

This chain uses TRBV29-1 with TRBJ2-5; 9 bases are a match to TRBD2. CDR1 and CDR2 from the germline V gene are SQVTM and ANQGSEA. The CDR3 sequence is 15 residues long. V gave up 3 bases and J gave up 5 bases; unmatched junction bases: 10. The CDR3 region is CSVDKREASWETQYF. The CDR3 nucleotides are TGCAGCGTTGACAAGCGGGAGGCCTCTTGGGAGACCCAGTACTTC.

The J gene is TRBJ2-3, the V gene TRBV7-9; 9 nucleotides agree with TRBD2. The CDR3 consists of 15 residues. CDR1 and CDR2 (germline): SEHNR, FQNEAQ (reference sequence). Trimming cost V 5 bases and J 3 bases; bases outside gene matches: 6. The DNA for the CDR3 is TGTGCCAGCAGCCTTACTAGCGGGCCAACAGATACGCAGTATTTT. Its translation is CASSLTSGPTDTQYF.

This CDR3 is CATSRVAGSPLHF. CDR3 nucleotides: TGTGCCACCAGCAGAGTGGCGGGATCACCCCTCCACTTT. This chain links TRBV15 with TRBJ1-6; D not resolved. V was cut by 1 base and J by 10 bases, with 8 bases left in between. This CDR3 has 13 residues. Germline CDR1 LNHNV, CDR2 YYDKDF (reference sequence).

This clone is a singleton in its sample. The chain uses TRBV14 and TRBJ1-4; TRBD1 might be the D (5 bases). V was pared by 7 bases and J by 3 bases, with 12 bases between. Germline V gene sequence: CDR1 SGHDN, CDR2 FVKESK. The length of the CDR3 is 14 residues. The CDR3 nucleotides are TGTGCCAGCAATCTAGGAGGGGCTAATGAAAAACTGTTTTTT. Residues: CASNLGGANEKLFF.

This chain links TRBV14 with TRBJ2-1; a weak D match, TRBD2 (7 bases). There are 18 residues in the CDR3. The germline V gene has CDR1 SGHDN and CDR2 FVKESK. Deletions cut 0 bases from V and 5 bases from J, with 20 bases between. The CDR3 DNA sequence: TGTGCCAGCAGCCAAGATGCGGGTTGGCGGGGGCCTCACAATGAGCAGTTCTTC. As protein: CASSQDAGWRGPHNEQFF.

V usage is TRBV28 and J usage is TRBJ2-1, with TRBD1 matching over 10 bases. The germline CDR1 and CDR2 sequences are MDHEN and SYDVKM. The CDR3 extends over 14 amino acids. J gave up 4 bases and V 5 bases, and 2 bases lay outside the gene matches. The CDR3 DNA follows: TGTGCCAGCAGTGGGGGACAGGGGTACAATGAGCAGTTCTTC. This codes for CASSGGQGYNEQFF.

Here the CDR3 reads CASSRDSVFYGYTF. The CDR3 DNA is TGTGCCAGCAGTAGGGACAGCGTTTTCTATGGCTACACCTTC. This chain joins TRBV25-1 and TRBJ1-2; 7 bases line up with TRBD1. J was trimmed by 4 bases and V by 5 bases; bases with no gene match: 7. The CDR3 contains 14 residues. Germline CDR1 and CDR2: MGHDK and SYGVNS.

The chain couples TRBV7-3 to TRBJ1-6; D gene unclear. The germline V gene has CDR1 SGHTA and CDR2 FQGTGA. Trimming left V 3 bases short and J 7 bases short, with 16 bases between. The CDR3 totals 16 residues. CDR3 residues: CASSFCRVPKNSPLHF. The CDR3 nucleotides are TGTGCCAGCAGCTTTTGCCGGGTCCCGAAGAATTCACCCCTCCACTTT. Using reference TRBV7-3 and TRBJ1-6 for the parts outside the CDR3, the full variable domain is GAGVSQTPSNKVTEKGKYVELRCDPISGHTALYWYRQSLGQGPEFLIYFQGTGAADDSGLPNDRFFAVRPEGSVSTLKIQRTERGDSAVYLCASSFCRVPKNSPLHFGNGTRLTVT.

The genes are TRBV6-6 and TRBJ2-2; 8 bases are a match to TRBD1. CDR1 is MNHNY and CDR2 is SVGAGI in the germline V gene (reference sequence). The CDR3 runs 14 residues. V shed 8 bases, J shed 5 bases, and the junction held 7 bases outside the gene matches. The CDR3 reads CASQGQGRTGELFF. The CDR3 coding sequence is TGTGCCAGCCAAGGACAGGGTCGAACCGGGGAGCTGTTTTTT.

This chain joins TRBV9 and TRBJ2-5; 7 bases agree with TRBD2. The V segment lost 10 bases and the J segment 9 bases; nucleotides outside the gene matches: 0. There are 8 residues in the CDR3. Germline lookup yields CDR1 SGDLS and CDR2 YYNGEE. CDR3 nucleotide sequence: TGTGCCCTAGCGGCCCAGTACTTC. It specifies CALAAQYF.

This chain links TRBV19 with TRBJ2-2; 10 bases agree with TRBD2. In germline, CDR1 is LNHDA, CDR2 SQIVND (reference sequence). The length of the CDR3 is 16 residues. V was pared by 4 bases and J by 5 bases, with 7 bases of the junction left unmatched. The CDR3 sequence is CASSTIAGGGTGELFF. CDR3 coding DNA: TGTGCCAGTAGTACCATAGCGGGGGGCGGGACCGGGGAGCTGTTTTTT.

The chain recombines TRBV7-2 with TRBJ1-4, with TRBD1 matching 9 bases. Trimming took 5 bases from V and 6 from J; bases not matched to a gene: 7. CDR1 and CDR2 from the germline V gene are SGHTA and FQGNSA. This CDR3 has 15 residues. Written as DNA, the CDR3 is TGTGCCAGCAGCGGAACAGGGGGCGTAGATGAAAAACTGTTTTTT. This sequence encodes CASSGTGGVDEKLFF.

The chain employs TRBV6-1 and TRBJ1-5; D not resolved. The germline V and J ends were trimmed by 4 bases and 2 bases, with 15 bases remaining between them. The germline V gene encodes CDR1 MNHNS and CDR2 SASEGT. The CDR3 has 16 residues. The CDR3 loop reads CASSGDTLSGNQPQHF. The DNA for the CDR3 is TGTGCCAGCAGTGGTGACACTTTATCCGGCAATCAGCCCCAGCATTTT.

The chain has TRBV5-1 and TRBJ1-4; TRBD1 is a possible D gene (5 bases). Trimming pared 0 bases from V and 0 bases from J, leaving 6 bases between. The CDR3 extends over 15 amino acids. From germline, CDR1 is SGHRS and CDR2 YFSETQ. DNA of the CDR3: TGCGCCAGCAGCTTGGCGGGGGCAACTAATGAAAAACTGTTTTTT. Amino acid sequence: CASSLAGATNEKLFF.

This clone was seen repeatedly, ten times or more. The J gene is TRBJ2-1, the V gene TRBV5-1; 13 nucleotides line up with TRBD2. Germline V gene lookup returns CDR1 SGHRS and CDR2 YFSETQ. CDR3 length: 16 residues. V lost 3 bases, J lost 8 bases, and 8 bases stayed unmatched. The CDR3 DNA reads TGCGCCAGCAGCTACGGACTAGCGGGGGCAGGGGATGAGCAGTTCTTC. Protein product: CASSYGLAGAGDEQFF.

The chain combines TRBV12-3 or TRBV12-4 with TRBJ1-2; perhaps TRBD1 as D (6 bases). With 7 bases removed from V and 7 bases from J, the gap between germline ends came to 10 bases. The CDR3 runs 11 residues. CDR3 loop: CASMGHPGYTF. Here the CDR3 DNA reads TGTGCCAGCATGGGACACCCTGGCTACACCTTC.

The gene calls are TRBV5-1 and TRBJ1-2; a weak D match, TRBD1 (6 bases). The ends were cut back, 0 bases at V and 5 bases at J, with 14 bases in the middle. The CDR3 extends over 15 amino acids. CDR1 is SGHRS and CDR2 is YFSETQ in the germline V gene. The chain's CDR3 is CASSLDADRVYGYTF. DNA of the CDR3: TGCGCCAGCAGCTTGGACGCGGACAGAGTTTATGGCTACACCTTC.

The rearrangement uses TRBV4-2 and TRBJ2-1; TRBD1 agrees at 9 bases. Germline V gene sequence: CDR1 LGHNA, CDR2 YNFKEQ. There are 15 residues in the CDR3. Germline trimming cut 6 bases from V and 4 bases from J; bases unmatched to any gene: 7. CDR3 protein: CASRPGQGPYNEQFF. The DNA of the CDR3 is TGTGCCAGCAGACCGGGACAGGGTCCTTACAATGAGCAGTTCTTC.

The chain joins TRBV4-3 to TRBJ2-5, with 7 positions matching TRBD1. There are 14 residues in the CDR3. Germline V gene sequence: CDR1 LGHNA, CDR2 YSLEER. Trimming at V came to 0 bases and at J to 2 bases, leaving 0 bases not matched to a gene. The DNA for the CDR3 is TGCGCCAGCAGCCAAGACAGGGGGCAAGAGACCCAGTACTTC. Protein sequence: CASSQDRGQETQYF.

This clone was seen just once. The chain carries TRBV9 and TRBJ2-5; 7 positions agree with TRBD1. The trim removed 4 bases at V and 5 bases at J, leaving 11 bases unmatched. The germline V gene encodes CDR1 SGDLS and CDR2 YYNGEE. The CDR3 consists of 15 residues. The chain's CDR3 is CASSPSGQAMETQYF. CDR3 sequence (DNA): TGTGCCAGCAGCCCCTCCGGACAGGCTATGGAGACCCAGTACTTC.

Comment on this clone: Mismatch with germline at one junction end may stem from a read error. The chain uses TRBV4-3 and TRBJ1-1; possible D gene TRBD1, 5 bases. The CDR3 consists of 10 residues. Germline CDR1 LGHNA, CDR2 YSLEER. The CDR3 DNA reads TGCGCCAGCAGCCAAGATGGGAGGGGATTT. Its translation: CASSQDGRGF.

The rearrangement uses TRBV28 and TRBJ2-3, with TRBD2 matching over 9 bases. CDR3 length: 19 amino acids. The J segment lost 3 bases and the V segment lost 1 base, leaving 14 bases of the junction unmatched. The germline V gene has CDR1 MDHEN and CDR2 SYDVKM. Here the CDR3 reads CASSLFVRAGGPSTDTQYF. Here the CDR3 DNA reads TGTGCCAGCAGTTTATTCGTCCGCGCGGGGGGGCCAAGTACAGATACGCAGTATTTT.

In DNA, the CDR3 is TGCGCCAGCAGCTGGGGCGGCTCAACTAATGAAAAACTGTTTTTT. Protein product: CASSWGGSTNEKLFF. V gene TRBV5-1 combines with J gene TRBJ1-4, with D tentatively TRBD1 (5 bases). There are 15 residues in the CDR3. Germline V gives CDR1 SGHRS, CDR2 YFSETQ. The V gene lost 3 bases and the J gene lost 0 bases, with 9 bases spanning the gap.

This chain joins TRBV2 and TRBJ2-2; D gene unclear. This CDR3 is 12 amino acids long. V shed 5 bases and J shed 3 bases, with 4 bases lying between them. Germline V gene lookup returns CDR1 SNHLY and CDR2 FYNNEI. DNA of the CDR3: TGTGCCAGCAGTCCAGACACCGGGGAGCTGTTTTTT. Translation: CASSPDTGELFF.